This T cell receptor beta chain was profiled in a study of blood T cell repertoires in COVID-19. Overall study context: Researchers got acute and convalescent COVID-19 samples from the United States, Italy and Spain.

CDR3 size: 15 residues. V was shortened by 0 bases and J by 4 bases, with 12 bases between the two germline ends. Germline V CDR1 and CDR2: LGHDT, YNNKEL (reference sequence). Profiling relied on immunoSEQ multiplex PCR, and the TCRdb table lists in-frame clones only, not all of them. The sample consists of 200,000 or so clones, roughly 84% of them appearing once. Sequencing was done on a sample of PBMCs or T cells enriched from blood (not recorded which). V and J are TRBV3-1 (or the pseudogene TRBV3-2) and TRBJ1-2, with D perhaps matching TRBD1 (5 bases). This receptor was identified in a man aged 40-50 years who had recovered from COVID-19. The CDR3, as DNA: TGTGCCAGCAGCCAAGATCTCGGGGGTCGCTATGGCTACACCTTC. As protein: CASSQDLGGRYGYTF.